This T cell receptor beta chain is drawn from a study of blood T cell repertoires in COVID-19. Profiled with immunoSEQ multiplex PCR; TCRdb holds only in-frame clones, not every one. The table lists approximately 180,000 clones, over 75% of them singletons. The CDR3 contains 13 residues. V lost 5 bases to trimming and J lost 0 bases, with 7 bases between them. Germline V gene data show CDR1 as LNHDA and CDR2 as SQIVND (reference sequence). The chain combines TRBV19 with TRBJ1-2; D is ambiguous. The clonotype originates from a human donor with active or convalescent COVID-19. The donor label of this sample is uncertain. Sequencing was performed on peripheral blood. The chain's CDR3 is CASSQNSNYGYTF. DNA for the CDR3: TGTGCCAGTAGTCAAAACTCTAACTATGGCTACACCTTC.